This is a list of T cell receptor beta chains from one sample in a study of blood T cell repertoires in COVID-19. Libraries were prepared by immunoSEQ multiplex PCR; TCRdb keeps only in-frame clonotypes and omits some of them. Here the sample spans around 88,000 clones, roughly 80% being singletons. The specimen sequenced was peripheral blood. The source of these receptors is a man in his 60s with acute or convalescent COVID-19. Each CDR3 is given with its conserved first and last residue. The order of the fields is J gene, V gene, clone size, D gene, CDR3 protein, CDR3 DNA. A D gene is named only where the DNA matches it firmly. Rows give clone size only sometimes, using once, few, many, or a class for an expanded clone.

j_call: TRBJ2-1
v_call: TRBV11-3
clone_size: .
d_call: .
cdr3_aa: CASSLGQGVLDEQFF
cdr3_nt: TGTGCCAGCAGCTTAGGGCAGGGCGTTTTGGATGAGCAGTTCTTC

j_call: TRBJ2-7
v_call: TRBV4-1
clone_size: .
d_call: .
cdr3_aa: CASSQGAGNSYEQYF
cdr3_nt: TGCGCCAGCAGCCAAGGAGCAGGTAACTCCTACGAGCAGTACTTC

j_call: TRBJ2-7
v_call: TRBV4-1
clone_size: .
d_call: TRBD1
cdr3_aa: CASSQGGTGNFYEQYF
cdr3_nt: TGCGCCAGCAGCCAAGGGGGGACAGGGAATTTTTACGAGCAGTACTTC

j_call: TRBJ1-1
v_call: TRBV30
clone_size: .
d_call: .
cdr3_aa: CAWSPGVSSAFF
cdr3_nt: TGTGCCTGGAGTCCAGGGGTTTCGTCAGCTTTCTTT

j_call: TRBJ1-4
v_call: TRBV11-2
clone_size: .
d_call: .
cdr3_aa: CASSPRSGGHGEKLFF
cdr3_nt: TGTGCCAGCAGCCCTCGTTCGGGGGGTCATGGGGAAAAACTGTTTTTT

j_call: TRBJ1-1
v_call: TRBV12-5
clone_size: .
d_call: TRBD1
cdr3_aa: CASGFVGQKNTEAFF
cdr3_nt: TGTGCTAGTGGTTTCGTGGGACAGAAAAACACTGAAGCTTTCTTT

j_call: TRBJ1-3
v_call: TRBV19
clone_size: .
d_call: .
cdr3_aa: CASSMIGLSGNTIYF
cdr3_nt: TGTGCCAGTAGTATGATCGGTCTCTCTGGAAACACCATATATTTT

j_call: TRBJ2-1
v_call: TRBV24-1
clone_size: .
d_call: TRBD2
cdr3_aa: CATSQRASGDNEQFF
cdr3_nt: TGTGCCACCAGTCAAAGAGCTAGCGGGGACAATGAGCAGTTCTTC

j_call: TRBJ2-2
v_call: TRBV6-5
clone_size: .
d_call: TRBD1
cdr3_aa: CASSYGPGGNTGELFF
cdr3_nt: TGTGCCAGCAGTTACGGCCCAGGGGGGAACACCGGGGAGCTGTTTTTT

j_call: TRBJ2-7
v_call: TRBV28
clone_size: .
d_call: TRBD2
cdr3_aa: CASTRLATYEQYF
cdr3_nt: TGTGCCAGCACCAGACTAGCGACCTACGAGCAGTACTTC

j_call: TRBJ2-5
v_call: TRBV5-1
clone_size: few
d_call: TRBD1
cdr3_aa: CASSSTGGQETQYF
cdr3_nt: TGCGCCAGCAGCTCAACAGGGGGCCAAGAGACCCAGTACTTC